This is a list of T cell receptor beta chains from one sample in a study of metastatic and nonmetastatic thyroid tumors. Using MiXCR, TCRdb re-called clones from the PCR reads. The sample carries 50,000 to 65,000 clones, roughly 15% recorded once. The source material was blood. Source of these receptors: a female donor with papillary thyroid cancer or a benign thyroid nodule (not recorded which). Some clones in this sample may be carry-over from other donors' samples. Both conserved end residues are part of each CDR3. Clone sizes are given selectively: once, few, many, or a class where the clone is expanded.

j_call,v_call,clone_size,cdr3_aa
TRBJ1-6,TRBV7-9,NA,CAGVDQGNNSPLHF
TRBJ2-3,TRBV6-6,NA,CASSYATSGRRGADTQYF
TRBJ1-2,TRBV18,NA,CASSPGGQGSLFGYTF
TRBJ1-1,TRBV3-1,NA,CASSQAGVGTEAFF
TRBJ1-2,TRBV6-1,medium-sized,CASSVARVGYGYTF
TRBJ2-7,TRBV12-3/TRBV12-4,few,CASSLQFYEQYF
TRBJ2-5,TRBV29-1,many,CSVVSRETQYF
TRBJ1-3,TRBV15,many,CATSSSFWQVRAPAGNTIYF
TRBJ2-7,TRBV6-1,few,CASSTQQGFSSYEQYF
TRBJ1-5,TRBV5-4,many,CASSLRTGERGNQPQHF
TRBJ1-2,TRBV6-1,many,CASSEARIMNYGYTF
TRBJ1-2,TRBV7-3,NA,CASSLGTGGGYTF
TRBJ2-7,TRBV24-1,NA,CATSLGLAPYEQYF
TRBJ1-4,TRBV28,many,CASSAVGEATNEKLFF
TRBJ1-1,TRBV28,many,CASSSGGQGRGEAFF
TRBJ2-7,TRBV27,many,CASSPRGRYEQYF
TRBJ2-3,TRBV6-8,few,CARPVYYNTHTQYF
TRBJ2-7,TRBV15,many,CATSTAAGEQYF
TRBJ1-2,TRBV11-1,NA,CASSPRPDMERGYGYTF
TRBJ2-2,TRBV30,NA,CACEKTGEPFF
TRBJ2-3,TRBV19,few,CAIGGLMGGEDTQYF
TRBJ2-1,TRBV20-1,many,CSARPGQGIYNEQFF
TRBJ2-7,TRBV7-2,few,CASILGPLDGLNF
TRBJ2-2,TRBV11-2,many,CASSQLGQAGNGELFF
TRBJ2-3,TRBV20-1,NA,CSASSAGLALADTQYF
TRBJ2-4,TRBV28,many,CASSPGLELAKNIQYF
TRBJ1-5,TRBV2,many,CASSAREGGYQPQHF
TRBJ1-2,TRBV6-1,few,CASSVNRGQGYGYTF
TRBJ2-3,TRBV12-3/TRBV12-4,many,CASSFTSGTDTQYF
TRBJ1-5,TRBV28,many,CASSPKGQPQHF
TRBJ2-2,TRBV18,NA,CASSPGRQGAGTGELFF
TRBJ2-6,TRBV6-2/TRBV6-3,NA,CASRPVLRQGYNTGANVLTF
TRBJ1-1,TRBV7-3,many,CASSPGPIRANTEAFF
TRBJ2-1,TRBV20-1,NA,CSARLPLGGYNEQLF
TRBJ1-5,TRBV28,NA,CASSPEGIQPQHF
TRBJ2-3,TRBV6-5,NA,CASSFLTGSTYTQYF